These 3 T cell receptor beta chains were sequenced from one sample in a study of cytomegalovirus exposure and HLA in healthy donors. The PCR contained 60 Vbeta and 13 Jbeta primers. The assay was immunoSEQ multiplex PCR, and TCRdb's table has in-frame clones only and misses some. Counted here are 100,000 or so clones, about an eighth occurring once; the ten biggest clones make up approximately 15%. Source material: PBMCs. The receptors were gathered from a man in his forties in good health and CMV-seropositive.

This clone came up a few times. This chain connects TRBV6-1 to TRBJ1-5; no firm D call. Germline-derived CDR1 and CDR2 are MNHNS and SASEGT. This CDR3 has 17 amino acids. The ends were cut back, 0 bases at V and 0 bases at J, with 12 bases in the middle. The CDR3 loop is CASSEATRSYSNQPQHF. CDR3 nucleotides: TGTGCCAGCAGTGAAGCGACACGGTCTTATAGCAATCAGCCCCAGCATTTT.

In this sample, this clone turned up a few times. V and J are TRBV5-1 and TRBJ2-7, with 15 bases matching TRBD2. The junction had 5 bases not matched to a gene; V was cut back by 4 bases and J by 6 bases. CDR1 and CDR2 (germline): SGHRS, YFSETQ. The CDR3 loop spans 15 amino acids. CDR3 protein: CASSLGGLAGGEQYF. The CDR3 coding sequence is TGCGCCAGCAGCCTTGGGGGACTAGCGGGAGGCGAGCAGTACTTC.

This clone was detected a few times. This sequence joins TRBV5-1 and TRBJ2-7, with D possibly being TRBD2 (6 bases). V gave up 5 bases and J gave up 0 bases, with 21 bases separating them. The germline V gene has CDR1 SGHRS and CDR2 YFSETQ. There are 17 residues in the CDR3. CDR3 sequence: CASRPKTSDGSSYEQYF. The DNA of the CDR3 is TGCGCCAGCAGGCCGAAAACTTCGGACGGGAGCTCCTACGAGCAGTACTTC.